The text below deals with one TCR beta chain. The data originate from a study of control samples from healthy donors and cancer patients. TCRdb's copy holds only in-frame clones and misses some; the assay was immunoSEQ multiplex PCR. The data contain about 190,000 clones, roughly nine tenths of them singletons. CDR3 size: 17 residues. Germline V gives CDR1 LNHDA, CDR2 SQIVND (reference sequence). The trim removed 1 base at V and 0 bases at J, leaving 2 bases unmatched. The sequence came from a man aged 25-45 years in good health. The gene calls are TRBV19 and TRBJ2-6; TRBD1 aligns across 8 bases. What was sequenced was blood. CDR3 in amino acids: CASSIGQGASGANVLTF. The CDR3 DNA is TGTGCCAGTAGTATAGGGCAGGGGGCCTCTGGGGCCAACGTCCTGACTTTC.